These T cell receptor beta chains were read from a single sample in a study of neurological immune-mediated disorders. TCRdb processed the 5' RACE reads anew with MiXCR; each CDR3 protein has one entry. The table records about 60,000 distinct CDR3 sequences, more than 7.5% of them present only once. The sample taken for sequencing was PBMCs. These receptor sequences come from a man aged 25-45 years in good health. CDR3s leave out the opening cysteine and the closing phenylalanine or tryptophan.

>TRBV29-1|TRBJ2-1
SVSQRNEQF
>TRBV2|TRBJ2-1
ASSRAGSSYNEQF
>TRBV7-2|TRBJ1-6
ASSLGTPYDSPLH
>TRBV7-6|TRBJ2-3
ASSLATSGLPDTQY
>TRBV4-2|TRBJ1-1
ASSSKQAVEAF
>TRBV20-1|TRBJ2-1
SASGLAGGPRDEQF
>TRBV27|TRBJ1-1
ASSSHRVPTEAF
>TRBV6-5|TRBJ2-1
ASSYSGRSYNEQF
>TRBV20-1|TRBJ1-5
SAGGVHGQPQH
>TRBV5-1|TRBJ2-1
ASSTGTEEWSFYNEQF
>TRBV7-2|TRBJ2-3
ASSLGLAGGTDTQY
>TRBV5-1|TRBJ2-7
ASSLQGTYEQY
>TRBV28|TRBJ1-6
ASSFRAPRFPLH
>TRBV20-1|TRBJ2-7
SARDLGQGVYEQY
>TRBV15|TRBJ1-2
ATSPPRRDGYT
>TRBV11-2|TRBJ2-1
ASGQKTYNEQF
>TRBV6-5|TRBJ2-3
ASSESGRADTQY
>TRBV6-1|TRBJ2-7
ASSAPTSGVLEQY
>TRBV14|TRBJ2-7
ASSLLGTGNKEQY
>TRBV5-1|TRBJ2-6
ASSLEGAGANVLT
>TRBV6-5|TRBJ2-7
ASSPGLGQGAYEQY
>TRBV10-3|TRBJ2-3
ATSPEGSDTQY
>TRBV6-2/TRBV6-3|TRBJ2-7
ASSYSNSYEQY
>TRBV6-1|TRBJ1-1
ASSGKSNTEAF
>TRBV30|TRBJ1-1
AWSGRLNTEAF
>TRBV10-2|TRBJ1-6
ASKHESSYNSPLH
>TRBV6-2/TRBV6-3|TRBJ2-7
ASRRPGGYEQY
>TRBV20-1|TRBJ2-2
SAPTISGELF
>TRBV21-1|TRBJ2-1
ASSSWSRESSYNEQF
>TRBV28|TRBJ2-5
ASSRSQQETQY
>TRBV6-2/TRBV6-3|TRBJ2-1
ASSYALMTSGSGNEQF
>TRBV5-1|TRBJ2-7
ASSLVPYEQY
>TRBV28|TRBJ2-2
ASSSGQLPGTGELF
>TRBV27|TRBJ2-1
ASSFLGQGRTEQF
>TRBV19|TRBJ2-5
ASTATGLSAQETQY
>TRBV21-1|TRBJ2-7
ASLIRDRDYLEQY
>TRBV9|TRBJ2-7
ASSGGQSSYEQY
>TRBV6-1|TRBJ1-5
ASSKTGTSVQPQH
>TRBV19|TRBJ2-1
ASRDLTSYNEQF
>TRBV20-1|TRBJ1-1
SAIQDGWNTEAF
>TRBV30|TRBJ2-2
AWRGGTGELF
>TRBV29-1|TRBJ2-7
SVVWQDPYEQY
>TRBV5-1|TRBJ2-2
ASRDPGLGTGELF
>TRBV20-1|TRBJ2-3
SARVTGVRDTQY
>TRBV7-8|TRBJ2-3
ASREHAGFVTDTQY
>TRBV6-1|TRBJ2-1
ASSAKPGTEYNEQF
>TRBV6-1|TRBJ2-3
ASRPLAGDGADTQY
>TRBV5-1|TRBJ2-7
ASSRTGAGYEQY
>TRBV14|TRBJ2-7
ASSQVAYEQY
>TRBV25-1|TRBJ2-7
ASSESPGWSEQY
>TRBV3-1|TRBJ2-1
ASSHPSGRGDEQF
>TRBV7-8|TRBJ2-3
ASSLTSPPSFITLDTQY
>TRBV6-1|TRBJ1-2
ASIRESGYGYT
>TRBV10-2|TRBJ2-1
ASRSGLAGEGF
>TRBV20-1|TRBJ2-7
SAPQLAGGGEQY
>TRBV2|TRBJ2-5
ASLEGQETQY
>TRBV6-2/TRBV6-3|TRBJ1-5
ASTGQGGNQPQH
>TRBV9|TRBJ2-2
ASSAGGGLEELF
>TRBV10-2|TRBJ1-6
ASSESGLFGGSPLH
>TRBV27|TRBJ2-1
ASSPPGTSVGEQF